This TCR beta chain was identified in a study of read filtering for tumor transcriptome and immune sequencing. This library used around 400 ng RNA and molecular barcoded adaptors spanning alpha/delta and beta/gamma chains. A single record per CDR3 protein comes from TCRdb applying MiXCR to the reads. The table records 20,000 to 30,000 distinct CDR3 sequences, roughly 23% of them present only once. This CDR3 is 13 amino acids long. V lost 7 bases, J lost 7 bases, and 16 bases lay in between. Germline V gives CDR1 ENHRY, CDR2 SYGVKD. This clonotype was recorded many times. The V gene is TRBV10-3, the J gene TRBJ1-2, with D uncertain. The receptor was isolated from a donor aged 40 or over with multiple myeloma. Sequencing was performed on a population of CD138-negative cells sorted from bone marrow. The CDR3 is CAITMTADAGYTF. The CDR3 coding sequence is TGTGCCATCACTATGACTGCTGATGCTGGCTACACCTTC.